A single sample gave rise to the 14 T cell receptor beta chains below, sequenced in a study of blood T cells in healthy people across ages (dated by TCRdb to the mid-2010s). Library creation used 5' RACE. Reads for this sample came from an Illumina HiSeq 2500. The second PCR ran for roughly 7 to 12 cycles and used a J-beta primer mix along with a sample-barcoded 5' primer. TCRdb took the public reads, trimmed them with fastp at Q25, ran MiXCR for clone calling and kept in-frame beta chains. Duplicate CDR3 protein sequences are folded into a single record with the most common DNA and genes. This sample holds about 1.1 million distinct CDR3 sequences; more than 30% were observed only once. Roughly 13% of the sample belongs to the ten largest clones. Sequencing input: blood. These receptors were obtained from a young man in good health.

This rearrangement joins TRBV6-2 or TRBV6-3 to TRBJ2-7; D is unclear. Germline V gives CDR1 MNHEY, CDR2 SVGEGT. The V end was cut by 0 bases, the J end by 3 bases, with 12 bases between. The CDR3 contains 15 residues. The CDR3 is CASSYSGGPFYEQYF. The CDR3 DNA reads as TGTGCCAGCAGTTACTCCGGCGGTCCCTTCTACGAGCAGTACTTC.

This clonotype was observed many times. The chain links TRBV12-3 or TRBV12-4 to TRBJ2-5, with 8 bases lining up with TRBD1. J was trimmed by 4 bases and V by 10 bases; bases with no gene match: 8. The CDR3 extends over 13 amino acids. The DNA of the CDR3 is TGTGCCACCAGGACAGGGAAGGGAGAGACCCAGTACTTC. Protein: CATRTGKGETQYF.

In DNA form, the CDR3 reads TGCGCCAGCAGACCGGACAGGACCTTATACAATGAGCAGTACTTC. Protein product: CASRPDRTLYNEQYF. This chain links TRBV5-1 with TRBJ2-1; 7 bases line up with TRBD1. The DNA end favors TRBJ2-7, so the J call may be wrong. From germline, CDR1 is SGHRS and CDR2 YFSETQ. CDR3 length: 15 amino acids.

Here the CDR3 reads CAFTPASTDTQYF. In nucleotides, the CDR3 is TGTGCCTTTACACCAGCAAGCACAGATACGCAGTATTTT. The V gene is TRBV30, the J gene TRBJ2-3; D gene unclear. Trimming left V 7 bases short and J 0 bases short, with 11 bases between. The CDR3 length is 13 residues. The germline V gene has CDR1 GTSNPN and CDR2 SVGIG (reference sequence).

The rearrangement links TRBV29-1 to TRBJ2-5, with 9 bases aligning to TRBD2. The CDR3 contains 17 residues. J was trimmed by 11 bases and V by 1 base; bases with no gene match: 20. Germline CDR1 reads SQVTM; CDR2 reads ANQGSEA. CDR3 sequence: CSVEGLARGGAHNEQYF. CDR3 coding DNA: TGCAGCGTTGAAGGTCTCGCGCGGGGGGGGGCACACAATGAGCAGTACTTC. Full variable domain (outside the CDR3, taken from reference TRBV29-1 and TRBJ2-5): SAVISQKPSRDICQRGTSLTIQCQVDSQVTMMFWYRQQPGQSLTLIATANQGSEATYESGFVIDKFPISRPNLTFSTLTVSNMSPEDSSIYLCSVEGLARGGAHNEQYFGPGTRLLVL.

The rearrangement links TRBV7-2 to TRBJ1-2, with 8 positions matching TRBD1. The CDR3 runs 15 residues. Germline V CDR1 and CDR2: SGHTA, FQGNSA. Trimming removed 2 bases from V and 3 bases from J; junction bases left unmatched: 5. The CDR3 DNA reads as TGTGCCAGCAGCTTACAGGACAGGGTCGACTATGGCTACACCTTC. Protein: CASSLQDRVDYGYTF. Supplemented by reference TRBV7-2 and TRBJ1-2, the full variable domain reads GAGVSQSPSNKVTEKGKDVELRCDPISGHTALYWYRQSLGQGLEFLIYFQGNSAPDKSGLPSDRFSAERTGGSVSTLTIQRTQQEDSAVYLCASSLQDRVDYGYTFGSGTRLTVV.

This clonotype came up a few times. The chain uses TRBV5-1 and TRBJ2-5; the D gene is possibly TRBD2 (6 bases). This CDR3 is built from 12 residues. Trimming removed 7 bases from V and 11 bases from J, with 18 bases in between. The germline CDR1 and CDR2 sequences are SGHRS and YFSETQ. The CDR3 DNA reads TGCGCCAGCTCGGGACTTAACAATGAGCAGTACTTC. Protein product: CASSGLNNEQYF.

The gene calls are TRBV20-1 and TRBJ2-3; possible D gene TRBD1, 6 bases. CDR1 and CDR2 from the germline V gene are DFQATT and SNEGSKA (reference sequence). V shed 1 base and J shed 0 bases, with 11 bases lying between them. The CDR3 has 15 residues. The CDR3 sequence: CSARAQGTSTDTQYF. In DNA form, the CDR3 reads TGCAGTGCTAGAGCACAGGGAACTAGCACAGATACGCAGTATTTT.

The chain employs TRBV4-1 and TRBJ1-6; D not resolved. The germline V gene has CDR1 MGHRA and CDR2 YSYEKL. This CDR3 contains 16 residues. The V end was cut by 3 bases, the J end by 8 bases, with 17 bases between. The CDR3 sequence: CASSQIEGPWDSPLHF. The DNA for the CDR3 is TGCGCCAGCAGCCAGATCGAAGGGCCCTGGGATTCACCCCTCCACTTT.

Notes on this clonotype: Compared with germline, one end of the junction differs, possibly owing to a read error. This chain uses TRBV25-1 with TRBJ1-1; a weak D match, TRBD1 (5 bases). This CDR3 contains 13 residues. CDR1 is MGHDK and CDR2 is SYGVNS in the germline V gene. The DNA for the CDR3 is TGTGTCAGCAGCGGTCTTGGGGGCACTGAAGCTTTCTTT. This gives the protein CVSSGLGGTEAFF. Variable domain in full (rest from reference TRBV25-1 and TRBJ1-1): EADIYQTPRYLVIGTGKKITLECSQTMGHDKMYWYQQDPGMELHLIHYSYGVNSTEKGDLSSESTVSRIRTEHFPLTLESARPSHTSQYLCVSSGLGGTEAFFGQGTRLTVV.

The rearrangement links TRBV3-1 to TRBJ1-1, with TRBD1 as a possible D gene (5 bases). The CDR3 loop spans 15 amino acids. Germline V CDR1 and CDR2: LGHDT, YNNKEL (reference sequence). Trimming cost V 0 bases and J 9 bases, with 17 bases left between them. The DNA for the CDR3 is TGTGCCAGCAGCCAAGAGGTTGGGAGGGGATCGAAAGCTTTCTTT. It specifies CASSQEVGRGSKAFF.

The chain joins TRBV12-3 or TRBV12-4 to TRBJ1-1, with D possibly matching TRBD1 (6 bases). The CDR3 sequence is 19 residues long. Trimming took 3 bases from V and 0 from J, leaving 23 bases between them. The CDR3 bases are TGTGCCAGCAGTTTCATGGCGGGGATCAGGCAGGGGATGAACACTGAAGCTTTCTTT. It is translated as CASSFMAGIRQGMNTEAFF.

This clonotype was seen more than once but under ten times. CDR3 nucleotide sequence: TGTGCCACCAGTGATTCTGGACTAGCGATGGATGAGCAGTTCTTC. This codes for CATSDSGLAMDEQFF. The chain couples TRBV24-1 to TRBJ2-1; 9 bases agree with TRBD2. Unmatched junction bases numbered 6, after V lost 2 bases and J lost 8 bases. The CDR3 is made up of 15 amino acids. The germline V gene has CDR1 KGHDR and CDR2 SFDVKD.

The rearrangement uses TRBV3-1 and TRBJ2-5; the match to TRBD1 covers 8 bases. The J call is doubtful: the DNA matches TRBJ2-4 better. This CDR3 has 17 amino acids. Germline-derived CDR1 and CDR2 are LGHDT and YNNKEL (reference sequence). CDR3 nucleotide sequence: TGTGCCAGCAGCCAAGACGGCAGGGGGCTAGCCAAAAACATTCAGTACTTC. Translating it yields CASSQDGRGLAKNIQYF.